These T cell receptor beta chains were read from a single sample in a study of CD8+CD57+ T cells in acquired aplastic anemia. TCRdb re-called the reads through MiXCR, storing one row per CDR3 protein. Of roughly 280,000 distinct CDR3 sequences in the sample, roughly 53% were seen once. The sequenced sample consisted of sorted CD4+, CD8+, or CD8+CD57+ T cells (not recorded which) from PBMCs. These TCRs come from a human donor with aplastic anemia. Both conserved end residues are part of each CDR3. A D gene is named only where the DNA matches it firmly. Expanded clones get a size class; other rows say once, few or many, or leave the size out.

size	J	D	V	CDR3	DNA
.	TRBJ2-7	TRBD2	TRBV12-3/TRBV12-4	CASSGTSTSYEQYF	TGTGCCAGCAGCGGGACTAGCACCTCCTACGAGCAGTACTTC
.	TRBJ2-3	.	TRBV20-1	CRSGGSGTDTQYF	TGCAGGTCGGGCGGGTCAGGCACAGATACGCAGTATTTT
many	TRBJ2-5	.	TRBV4-2	CASSQDRWESGTQYF	TGTGCCAGCAGCCAAGATCGCTGGGAGTCGGGGACCCAGTACTTC
.	TRBJ2-7	.	TRBV5-5	CASRRDPFSYEQYF	TGTGCCAGCAGGCGGGATCCCTTCTCCTACGAGCAGTACTTC
.	TRBJ1-2	TRBD1	TRBV7-9	CASTYWDRGSYGYTF	TGTGCCAGCACCTACTGGGACAGGGGAAGCTATGGCTACACCTTC
.	TRBJ2-6	.	TRBV19	CASSPRLPGANVLTF	TGTGCCAGTAGTCCAAGACTGCCTGGGGCCAACGTCCTGACTTTC
.	TRBJ2-3	.	TRBV7-9	CASSATVAHRTDTQYF	TGTGCCAGCAGCGCTACTGTGGCACACCGCACAGATACGCAGTATTTT
.	TRBJ2-5	TRBD2	TRBV19	CASSPGLAGGGETQYF	TGTGCCAGTAGTCCAGGACTAGCGGGGGGGGGTGAGACCCAGTACTTC
few	TRBJ2-7	.	TRBV2	CASSEAQTTLGELNEQYF	TGTGCCAGCAGTGAAGCCCAAACTACATTAGGGGAATTGAACGAGCAGTACTTC
many	TRBJ2-1	TRBD2	TRBV20-1	CSARDGRVGFF	TGCAGTGCTAGAGATGGGAGGGTTGGGTTCTTC
.	TRBJ1-5	TRBD1	TRBV20-1	CSAARQGKETQHF	TGCAGTGCTGCCAGACAGGGTAAAGAGACCCAGCATTTT
many	TRBJ2-2	.	TRBV6-1	CASGTSTGELFF	TGTGCCAGCGGGACGTCCACCGGGGAGCTGTTTTTT
.	TRBJ2-3	.	TRBV24-1	CATSDYRPPHTQYF	TGTGCCACCAGTGATTACCGCCCCCCGCATACGCAGTATTTT
.	TRBJ1-6	TRBD1	TRBV7-8	CASSWDRDHNSPLHF	TGTGCCAGCAGCTGGGACAGGGACCATAATTCACCCCTCCACTTT
.	TRBJ2-1	TRBD2	TRBV10-2	CASSRGLAGASEQFF	TGCGCCAGCAGCAGGGGGTTAGCGGGGGCAAGTGAGCAGTTCTTC
.	TRBJ2-7	TRBD2	TRBV19	CASRETSGGAYEQYF	TGTGCCAGTAGAGAGACTAGCGGGGGGGCCTACGAGCAGTACTTC
.	TRBJ2-1	TRBD2	TRBV19	CASSMRAGAATNEQFF	TGTGCCAGTAGCATGAGAGCGGGAGCCGCCACAAATGAGCAGTTCTTC
few	TRBJ2-7	.	TRBV10-3	CAISESAPYEQYF	TGTGCCATCAGTGAGTCCGCACCTTACGAGCAGTACTTC
.	TRBJ2-5	.	TRBV15	CATSRDGTGETQYF	TGTGCCACAAGCAGAGATGGGACGGGGGAGACCCAGTACTTC
.	TRBJ1-5	.	TRBV7-9	CASSSVTGADQPQHF	TGTGCCAGCAGCTCCGTGACAGGCGCGGATCAGCCCCAGCATTTT
many	TRBJ2-5	.	TRBV18	CASSVRESETQYF	TGTGCCAGCTCGGTCCGGGAGTCGGAGACCCAGTACTTC
.	TRBJ2-5	TRBD2	TRBV10-2	CATGGAGGLETQYF	TGCGCCACCGGTGGGGCGGGGGGGCTGGAGACCCAGTACTTC
many	TRBJ1-2	.	TRBV5-8	CASSLFGGDGYTF	TGTGCCAGCAGCTTGTTTGGGGGGGATGGCTACACCTTC
.	TRBJ2-7	TRBD1	TRBV20-1	CSARDSVGQVSYEQYF	TGCAGTGCTAGAGATTCTGTCGGACAGGTCAGCTACGAGCAGTACTTC
.	TRBJ1-2	.	TRBV2	CASSERLNSGYTF	TGTGCCAGCAGTGAAAGGCTGAACTCTGGCTACACCTTC
.	TRBJ2-7	.	TRBV7-9	CASSLGGGEQYF	TGTGCCAGCAGCTTAGGAGGGGGGGAGCAGTACTTC
many	TRBJ1-2	.	TRBV12-3/TRBV12-4	CASSFMRGGYTF	TGTGCCAGCAGTTTTATGAGAGGCGGCTACACCTTC
.	TRBJ1-6	TRBD1	TRBV5-1	CASSLTGDSYNSPLHF	TGCGCCAGCAGCTTGACAGGGGACTCTTATAATTCACCCCTCCACTTT
.	TRBJ1-2	.	TRBV11-3	CASSIPLGGGIYGYTF	TGTGCCAGCAGCATACCCCTGGGAGGGGGGATTTATGGCTACACCTTC
few	TRBJ1-6	TRBD1	TRBV20-1	CSVPDRAYSPLHF	TGCAGTGTACCGGACAGGGCGTATTCACCCCTCCACTTT
many	TRBJ1-2	TRBD1	TRBV20-1	CSARVGGQGFGYGYTF	TGCAGTGCTAGAGTTGGCGGACAGGGTTTCGGGTATGGCTACACCTTC
.	TRBJ1-1	.	TRBV29-1	CSVGGPGTYMNTEAFF	TGCAGCGTCGGAGGGCCAGGGACCTACATGAACACTGAAGCTTTCTTT
many	TRBJ2-3	.	TRBV12-3/TRBV12-4	CASSSPLWQYF	TGTGCCAGCAGCTCCCCCCTTTGGCAGTATTTT
.	TRBJ2-5	.	TRBV24-1	CATSAWGEETQYF	TGTGCCACCAGTGCCTGGGGCGAGGAGACCCAGTACTTC
many	TRBJ2-5	.	TRBV9	CASSVGQAIQETQYF	TGTGCCAGCAGCGTAGGACAGGCTATCCAAGAGACCCAGTACTTC
.	TRBJ2-2	.	TRBV4-1	CASSHFYEDPNTGELFF	TGTGCCAGCAGCCACTTTTATGAGGACCCCAACACCGGGGAGCTGTTTTTT
few	TRBJ2-7	.	TRBV7-9	CASRGSGRSEQYF	TGTGCCAGCAGGGGATCGGGACGAAGCGAGCAGTACTTC
few	TRBJ2-7	TRBD1	TRBV20-1	CSAGTGTYEQYF	TGCAGTGCGGGGACAGGGACCTACGAGCAGTACTTC
many	TRBJ1-1	TRBD1	TRBV2	CASTLTGLNTEAFF	TGTGCCAGCACCCTGACAGGGCTGAACACTGAAGCTTTCTTT
few	TRBJ2-7	.	TRBV7-2	CASSNGGPYEQYF	TGTGCCAGCAGCAACGGAGGGCCTTACGAGCAGTACTTC
once	TRBJ1-6	.	TRBV20-1	CSANAPGKSPLHF	TGCAGTGCTAATGCCCCAGGGAAATCACCCCTCCACTTT
.	TRBJ2-1	.	TRBV19	CASSIMYNEQFF	TGTGCCAGTAGTATCATGTACAATGAGCAGTTCTTC
.	TRBJ2-7	TRBD1	TRBV9	CASSTGTGASYEQYF	TGTGCCAGCAGCACCGGGACAGGGGCGTCCTACGAGCAGTACTTC
many	TRBJ1-6	TRBD1	TRBV5-1	CASSSSGTGASPLHF	TGCGCCAGCAGTTCATCCGGGACAGGGGCTTCACCCCTCCACTTT
.	TRBJ2-4	TRBD2	TRBV9	CASSVDPTSGVKNIQYF	TGTGCCAGCAGCGTAGACCCGACTAGCGGGGTCAAAAACATTCAGTACTTC
.	TRBJ2-1	TRBD2	TRBV2	CASMGLAGGTYNEQFF	TGTGCCAGCATGGGACTAGCGGGAGGGACCTACAATGAGCAGTTCTTC
once	TRBJ2-3	.	TRBV9	CASSLESSRTDTQYF	TGCGCCAGCAGCTTGGAATCTAGCAGAACAGATACGCAGTATTTT
.	TRBJ1-2	.	TRBV7-3	CASSLNRECCGYTF	TGTGCCAGCAGCTTAAACAGGGAATGTTGTGGCTACACCTTC
.	TRBJ1-3	.	TRBV6-5	CASSYIGGLSGNTIYF	TGTGCCAGCAGTTACATCGGCGGACTCTCTGGAAACACCATATATTTT
.	TRBJ1-6	.	TRBV14	CASSQGRSPLHF	TGTGCCAGCAGCCAAGGTCGCTCACCCCTCCACTTT
.	TRBJ2-2	.	TRBV20-1	CSASYRDTGELFF	TGCAGTGCTAGTTACCGGGACACCGGGGAGCTGTTTTTT
many	TRBJ2-1	TRBD2	TRBV19	CASGRSGRFPYNEQFF	TGTGCCAGCGGCCGTAGCGGGAGGTTTCCCTACAATGAGCAGTTCTTC
many	TRBJ1-6	.	TRBV2	CASSEGRGQRSPLHF	TGTGCCAGCAGTGAAGGGCGGGGCCAACGATCACCCCTCCACTTT
few	TRBJ1-2	.	TRBV7-3	CASSPDGYTF	TGTGCCAGCAGCCCCGATGGCTACACCTTC